This T cell receptor (beta chain) emerged from a study of CD8 T cells in Susac syndrome. Sequencing of TCR beta covered CD8+ and CD4+ T cells obtained from blood. It was negative isolation that provided the CD8+ and CD4+ T cells, whereas TEMRA cells were enriched by FACS. V was shortened by 3 bases and J by 13 bases, with 19 bases between the two germline ends. The CDR3 is 14 amino acids. RNA was extracted with the RNeasy kit, and a quantity of roughly 0.5 to 1 ug was reverse transcribed using random hexamers. From the immunoSEQ multiplex PCR reads, TCRdb called clonotypes with MiXCR, one entry per CDR3 protein. The data show 150,000 or so distinct CDR3 sequences, roughly 95% seen once.

The clonotype was recovered from a human donor with multiple sclerosis. The specimen sequenced was CD8+ T cells from PBMCs. The chain uses TRBV12-3 or TRBV12-4 and TRBJ2-1, with D possibly TRBD2 on 5 matching bases. The CDR3 region has the DNA TGTGCCAGCAGTTTCTATTTGGGCTCTACGGGACAGTTCTTC. It codes for CASSFYLGSTGQFF.